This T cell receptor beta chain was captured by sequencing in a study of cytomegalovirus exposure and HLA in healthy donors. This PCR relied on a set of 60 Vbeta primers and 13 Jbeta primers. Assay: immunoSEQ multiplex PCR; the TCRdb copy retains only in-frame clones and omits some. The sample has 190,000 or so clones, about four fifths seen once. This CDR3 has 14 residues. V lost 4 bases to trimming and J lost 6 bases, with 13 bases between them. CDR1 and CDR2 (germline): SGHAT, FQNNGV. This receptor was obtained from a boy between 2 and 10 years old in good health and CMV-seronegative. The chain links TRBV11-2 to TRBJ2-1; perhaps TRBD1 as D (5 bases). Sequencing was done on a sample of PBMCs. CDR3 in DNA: TGTGCCAGCAGCTCCGCAGGGATCCCCAATGAGCAGTTCTTC. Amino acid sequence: CASSSAGIPNEQFF.